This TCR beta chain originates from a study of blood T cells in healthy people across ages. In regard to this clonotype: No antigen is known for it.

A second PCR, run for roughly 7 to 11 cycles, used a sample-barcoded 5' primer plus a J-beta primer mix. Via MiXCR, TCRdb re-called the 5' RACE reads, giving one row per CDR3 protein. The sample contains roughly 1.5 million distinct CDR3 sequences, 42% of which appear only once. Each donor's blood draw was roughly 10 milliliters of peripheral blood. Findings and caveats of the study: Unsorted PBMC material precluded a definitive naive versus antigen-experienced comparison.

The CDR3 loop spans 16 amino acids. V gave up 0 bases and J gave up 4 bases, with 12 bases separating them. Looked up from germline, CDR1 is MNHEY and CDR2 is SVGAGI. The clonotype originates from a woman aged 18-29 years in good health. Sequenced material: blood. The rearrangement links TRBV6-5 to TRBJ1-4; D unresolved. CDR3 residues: CASSYSGNRFNEKLFF. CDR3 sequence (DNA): TGTGCCAGCAGTTACTCAGGGAACAGATTTAATGAAAAACTGTTTTTT.